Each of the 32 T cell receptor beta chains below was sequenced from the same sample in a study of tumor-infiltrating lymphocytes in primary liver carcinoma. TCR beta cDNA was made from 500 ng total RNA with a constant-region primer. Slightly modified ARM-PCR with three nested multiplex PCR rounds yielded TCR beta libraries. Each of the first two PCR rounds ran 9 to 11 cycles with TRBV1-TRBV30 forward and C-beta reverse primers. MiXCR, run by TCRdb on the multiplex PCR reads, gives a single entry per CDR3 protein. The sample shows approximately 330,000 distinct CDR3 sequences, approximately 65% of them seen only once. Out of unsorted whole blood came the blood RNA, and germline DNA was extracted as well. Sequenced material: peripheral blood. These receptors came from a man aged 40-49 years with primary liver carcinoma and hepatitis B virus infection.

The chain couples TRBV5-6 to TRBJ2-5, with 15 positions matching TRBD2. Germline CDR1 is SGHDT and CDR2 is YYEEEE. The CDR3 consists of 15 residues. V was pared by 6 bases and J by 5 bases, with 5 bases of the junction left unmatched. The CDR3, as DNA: TGTGCCAGCACCTTTGGACTAGCGGGAGGGGAGACCCAGTACTTC. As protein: CASTFGLAGGETQYF.

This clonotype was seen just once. In nucleotides, the CDR3 is TGCGCCAGCAGCCAAGATAAACAGGGGGCACAGGCAGATACGCAGTATTTT. It yields the protein CASSQDKQGAQADTQYF. The rearrangement links TRBV4-1 to TRBJ2-3, with TRBD1 matching 9 bases. CDR1 and CDR2 (germline): MGHRA, YSYEKL. There are 17 residues in the CDR3. Trimming took 0 bases from V and 4 from J; bases not matched to a gene: 8.

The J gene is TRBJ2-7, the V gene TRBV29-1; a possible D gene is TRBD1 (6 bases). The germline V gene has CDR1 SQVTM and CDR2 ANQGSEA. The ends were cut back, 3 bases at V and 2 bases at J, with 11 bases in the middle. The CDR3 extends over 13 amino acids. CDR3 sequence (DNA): TGCAGCGTTGACGCGACAGGAACCTACGAGCAGTACTTC. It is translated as CSVDATGTYEQYF.

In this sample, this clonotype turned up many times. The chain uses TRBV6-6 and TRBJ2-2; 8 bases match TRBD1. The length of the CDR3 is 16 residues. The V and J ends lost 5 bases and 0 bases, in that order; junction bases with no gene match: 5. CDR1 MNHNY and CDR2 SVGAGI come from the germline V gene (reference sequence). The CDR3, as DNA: TGTGCCAGCAGTACCGGACAGGGCACGAACACCGGGGAGCTGTTTTTT. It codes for CASSTGQGTNTGELFF.

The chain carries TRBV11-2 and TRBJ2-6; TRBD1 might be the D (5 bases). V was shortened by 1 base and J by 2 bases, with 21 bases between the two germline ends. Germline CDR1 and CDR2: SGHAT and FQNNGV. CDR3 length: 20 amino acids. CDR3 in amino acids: CASSLGARTTGNTGANVLTF. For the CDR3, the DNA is TGTGCCAGCAGCTTAGGGGCCCGCACAACAGGTAACACTGGGGCCAACGTCCTGACTTTC.

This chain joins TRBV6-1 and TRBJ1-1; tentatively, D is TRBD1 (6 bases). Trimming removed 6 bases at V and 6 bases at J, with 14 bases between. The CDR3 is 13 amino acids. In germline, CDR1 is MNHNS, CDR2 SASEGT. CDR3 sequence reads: CASRGGGTPEAFF. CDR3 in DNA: TGTGCCAGCAGGGGAGGGGGGACCCCTGAAGCTTTCTTT.

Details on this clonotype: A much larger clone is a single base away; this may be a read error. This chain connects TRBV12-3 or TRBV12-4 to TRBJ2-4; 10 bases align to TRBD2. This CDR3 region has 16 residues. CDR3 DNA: TGTGTCAGCAGTTTATGGGGAAGCGGGAGGGAAAACATTCAGTACTTC. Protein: CVSSLWGSGRENIQYF.

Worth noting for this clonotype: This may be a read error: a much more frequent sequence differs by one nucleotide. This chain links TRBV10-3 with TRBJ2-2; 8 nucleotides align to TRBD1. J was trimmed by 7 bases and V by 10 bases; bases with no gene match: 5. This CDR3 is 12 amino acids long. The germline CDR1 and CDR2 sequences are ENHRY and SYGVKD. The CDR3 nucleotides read TGTGCCACTCGACAGGGGAGCGGGGAGCTGTTTTTT. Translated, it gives CATRQGSGELFF.

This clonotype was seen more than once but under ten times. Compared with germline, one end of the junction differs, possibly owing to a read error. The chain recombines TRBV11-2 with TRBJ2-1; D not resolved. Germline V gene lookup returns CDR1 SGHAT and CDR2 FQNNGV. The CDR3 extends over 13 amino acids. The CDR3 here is CVSSLAPHNEQFF. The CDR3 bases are TGTGTCAGCAGCTTAGCCCCGCACAATGAGCAGTTCTTC.

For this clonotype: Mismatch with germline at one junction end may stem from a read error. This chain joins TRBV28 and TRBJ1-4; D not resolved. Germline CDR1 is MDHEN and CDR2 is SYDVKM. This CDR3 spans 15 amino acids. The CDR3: CTSSGASGSNEKLFF. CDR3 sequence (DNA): TGTACCAGCAGTGGAGCGTCGGGGAGCAATGAAAAACTGTTTTTT. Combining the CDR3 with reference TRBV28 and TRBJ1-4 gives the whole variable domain DVKVTQSSRYLVKRTGEKVFLECVQDMDHENMFWYRQDPGLGLRLIYFSYDVKMKEKGDIPEGYSVSREKKERFSLILESASTNQTSMYLCTSSGASGSNEKLFFGSGTQLSVL.

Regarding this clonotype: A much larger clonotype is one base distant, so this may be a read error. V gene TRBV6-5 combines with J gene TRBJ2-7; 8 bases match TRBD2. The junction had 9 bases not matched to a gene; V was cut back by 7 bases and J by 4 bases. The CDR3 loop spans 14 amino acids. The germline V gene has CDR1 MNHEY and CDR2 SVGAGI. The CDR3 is CASNRREGEYEQYF. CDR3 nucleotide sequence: TGTGCCAGCAATCGACGGGAGGGTGAATACGAGCAGTACTTC.

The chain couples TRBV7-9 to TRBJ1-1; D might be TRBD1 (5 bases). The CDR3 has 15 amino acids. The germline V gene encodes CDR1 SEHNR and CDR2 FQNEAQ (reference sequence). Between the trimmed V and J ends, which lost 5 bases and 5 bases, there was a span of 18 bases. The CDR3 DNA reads TGTGCCAGCAGCCGATTCGGGGCCGGGGAGACTGAAGCTTTCTTT. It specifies CASSRFGAGETEAFF.

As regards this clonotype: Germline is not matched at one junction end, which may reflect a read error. The CDR3 DNA follows: TGCGCCATCAGTCCCGGTAATAGCGGGAGTTCGTATACGCAGTATTTT. The encoded protein is CAISPGNSGSSYTQYF. This chain joins TRBV10-3 and TRBJ2-3; 9 bases map to TRBD2. Germline V gives CDR1 ENHRY, CDR2 SYGVKD. This CDR3 has 16 residues.

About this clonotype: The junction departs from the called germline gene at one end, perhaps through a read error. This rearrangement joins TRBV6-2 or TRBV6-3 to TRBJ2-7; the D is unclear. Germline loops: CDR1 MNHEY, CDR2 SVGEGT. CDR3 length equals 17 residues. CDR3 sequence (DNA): TGTGCCAGCAGTAAACATGGGCCGGGCCCCAACTCCCACGAGCAGTACTTC. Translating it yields CASSKHGPGPNSHEQYF.

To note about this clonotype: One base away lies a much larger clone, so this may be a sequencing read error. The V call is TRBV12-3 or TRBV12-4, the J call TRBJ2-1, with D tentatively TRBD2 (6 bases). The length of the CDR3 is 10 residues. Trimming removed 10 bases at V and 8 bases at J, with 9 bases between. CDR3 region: CANGEDEQFF. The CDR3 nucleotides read TGTGCCAATGGGGAGGATGAGCAGTTCTTC.

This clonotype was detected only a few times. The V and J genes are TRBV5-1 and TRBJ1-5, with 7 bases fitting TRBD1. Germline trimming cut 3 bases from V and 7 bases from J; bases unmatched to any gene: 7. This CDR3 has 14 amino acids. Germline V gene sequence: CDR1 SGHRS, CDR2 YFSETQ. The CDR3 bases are TGCGCCAGCAGCTCCGGACAGGCCGGGCAGCCCCAGCATTTT. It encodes CASSSGQAGQPQHF. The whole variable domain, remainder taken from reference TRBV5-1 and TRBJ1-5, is KAGVTQTPRYLIKTRGQQVTLSCSPISGHRSVSWYQQTPGQGLQFLFEYFSETQRNKGNFPGRFSGRQFSNSRSEMNVSTLELGDSALYLCASSSGQAGQPQHFGDGTRLSIL.

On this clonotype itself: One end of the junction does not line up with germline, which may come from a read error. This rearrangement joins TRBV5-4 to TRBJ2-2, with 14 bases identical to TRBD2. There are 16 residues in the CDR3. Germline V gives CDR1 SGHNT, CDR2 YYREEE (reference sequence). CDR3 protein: CANSVGLAGGGGELFF. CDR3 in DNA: TGTGCCAACAGCGTAGGACTAGCGGGAGGTGGCGGGGAGCTGTTTTTT.

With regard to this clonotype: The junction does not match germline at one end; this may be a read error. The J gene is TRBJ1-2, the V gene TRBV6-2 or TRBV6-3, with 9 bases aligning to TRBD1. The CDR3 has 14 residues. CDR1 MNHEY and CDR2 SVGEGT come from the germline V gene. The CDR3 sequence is CVSSTGTGPYGYTF. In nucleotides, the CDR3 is TGTGTCAGCAGCACCGGGACAGGGCCCTATGGCTACACCTTC.

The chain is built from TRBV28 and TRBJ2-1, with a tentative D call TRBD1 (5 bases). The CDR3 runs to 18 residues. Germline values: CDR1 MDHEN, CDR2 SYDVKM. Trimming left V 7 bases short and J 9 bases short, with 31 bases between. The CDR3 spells CASIGWWGSPSSRREQFF. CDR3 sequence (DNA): TGTGCCAGCATTGGTTGGTGGGGCAGTCCCTCCAGCAGGCGTGAGCAGTTCTTC.

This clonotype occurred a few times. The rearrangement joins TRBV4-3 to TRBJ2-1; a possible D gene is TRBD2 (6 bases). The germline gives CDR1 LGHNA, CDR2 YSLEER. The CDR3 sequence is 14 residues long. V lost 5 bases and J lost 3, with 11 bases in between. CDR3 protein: CASSRTTDYNEQFF. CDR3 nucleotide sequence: TGCGCCAGCAGCAGGACTACGGACTACAATGAGCAGTTCTTC.

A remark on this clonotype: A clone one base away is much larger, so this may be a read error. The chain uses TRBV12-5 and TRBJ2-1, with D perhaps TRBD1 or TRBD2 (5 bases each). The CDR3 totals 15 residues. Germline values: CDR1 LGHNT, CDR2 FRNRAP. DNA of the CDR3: TGTACTAGTGGTTTCGGGGCTAGTGCCCCCAATGAGCAGTTCTTC. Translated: CTSGFGASAPNEQFF. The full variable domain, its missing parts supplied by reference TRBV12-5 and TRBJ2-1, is DARVTQTPRHKVTEMGQEVTMRCQPILGHNTVFWYRQTMMQGLELLAYFRNRAPLDDSGMPKDRFSAEMPDATLATLKIQPSEPRDSAVYFCTSGFGASAPNEQFFGPGTRLTVL.

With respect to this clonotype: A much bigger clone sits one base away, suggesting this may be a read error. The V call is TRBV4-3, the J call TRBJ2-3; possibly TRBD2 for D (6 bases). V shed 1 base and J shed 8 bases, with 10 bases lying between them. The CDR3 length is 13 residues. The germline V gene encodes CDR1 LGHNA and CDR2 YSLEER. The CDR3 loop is CASSQGLGGTQYF. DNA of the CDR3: TGCGCCAGCAGCCAAGGTCTCGGGGGTACGCAGTATTTT.

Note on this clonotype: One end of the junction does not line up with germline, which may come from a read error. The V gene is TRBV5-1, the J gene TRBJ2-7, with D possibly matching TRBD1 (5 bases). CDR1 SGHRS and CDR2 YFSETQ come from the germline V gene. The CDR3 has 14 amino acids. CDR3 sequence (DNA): TGCGCCAGCAGCTTGGAAGGACATGGTTACGAACAGTACTTC. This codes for CASSLEGHGYEQYF.

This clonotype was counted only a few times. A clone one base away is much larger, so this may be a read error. CDR3 DNA: TGTGCCAGCACCTCACGGGACAAAAACATTCAGCACTTC. Residues: CASTSRDKNIQHF. The chain links TRBV6-6 to TRBJ2-4, with D tentatively TRBD1 (6 bases). Germline assignment: CDR1 MNHNY and CDR2 SVGAGI (reference sequence). This CDR3 contains 13 residues.

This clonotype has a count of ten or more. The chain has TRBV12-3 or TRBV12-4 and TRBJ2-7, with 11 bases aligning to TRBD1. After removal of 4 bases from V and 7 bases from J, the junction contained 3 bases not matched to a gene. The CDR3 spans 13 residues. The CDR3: CASSSGTGGEQYF. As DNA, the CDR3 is TGTGCCAGCAGTTCCGGGACAGGGGGAGAGCAGTACTTC.

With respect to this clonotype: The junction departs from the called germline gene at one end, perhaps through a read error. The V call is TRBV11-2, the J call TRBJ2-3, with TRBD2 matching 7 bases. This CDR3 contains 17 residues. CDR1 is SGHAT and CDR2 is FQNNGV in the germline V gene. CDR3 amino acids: CARSFLAVGEGTDTQYF. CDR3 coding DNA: TGTGCCCGCAGCTTTCTAGCGGTAGGGGAGGGCACAGATACGCAGTATTTT.

CDR3: CASSSTAAKRIQYF. The CDR3 DNA sequence: TGTGCCAGCAGCTCAACGGCAGCCAAGAGAATCCAGTACTTC. The chain has TRBV11-2 and TRBJ2-5, with no clear D. The ends were cut back, 4 bases at V and 10 bases at J, with 19 bases in the middle. The germline CDR1 and CDR2 sequences are SGHAT and FQNNGV. There are 14 residues in the CDR3.

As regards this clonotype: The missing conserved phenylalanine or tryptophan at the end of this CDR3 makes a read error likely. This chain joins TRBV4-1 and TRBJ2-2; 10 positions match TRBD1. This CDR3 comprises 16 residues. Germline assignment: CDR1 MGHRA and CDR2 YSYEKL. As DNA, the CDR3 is TGCACCGGCAACGATCTGGACAGGGGGTTAACCGGGGAGCTGTTTGTT. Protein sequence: CTGNDLDRGLTGELFV.

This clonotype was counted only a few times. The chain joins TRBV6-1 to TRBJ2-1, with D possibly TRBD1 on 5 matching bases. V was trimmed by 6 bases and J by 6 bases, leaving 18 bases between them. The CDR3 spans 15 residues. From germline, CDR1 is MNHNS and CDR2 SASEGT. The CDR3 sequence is CASRITGSEPNEQFF. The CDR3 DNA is TGTGCCAGCAGGATAACAGGTTCCGAGCCCAATGAGCAGTTCTTC.

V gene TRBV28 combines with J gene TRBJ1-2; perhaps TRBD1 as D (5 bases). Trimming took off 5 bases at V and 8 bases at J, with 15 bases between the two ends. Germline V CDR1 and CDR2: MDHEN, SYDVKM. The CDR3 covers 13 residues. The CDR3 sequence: CASSQGTVRGYTF. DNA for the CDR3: TGTGCCAGCAGTCAAGGGACCGTGCGAGGCTACACCTTC.

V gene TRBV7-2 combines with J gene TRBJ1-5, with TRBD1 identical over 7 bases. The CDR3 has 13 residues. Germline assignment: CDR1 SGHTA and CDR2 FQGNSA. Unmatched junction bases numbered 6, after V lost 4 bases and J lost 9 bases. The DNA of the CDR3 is TGTGCCAGCAGCTGGGACAGCATAAGGCCCCAGCATTTT. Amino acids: CASSWDSIRPQHF.

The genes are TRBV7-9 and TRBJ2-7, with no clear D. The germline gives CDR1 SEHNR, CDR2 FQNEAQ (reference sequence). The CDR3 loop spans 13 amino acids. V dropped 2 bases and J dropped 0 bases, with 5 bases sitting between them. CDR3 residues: CASSLFNSYEQYF. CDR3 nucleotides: TGTGCCAGCAGCTTATTCAACTCCTACGAGCAGTACTTC.